A selection of T cell receptor beta chains follows, all from one sample in a study of T-cell memory formation after mild COVID-19. A single record per CDR3 protein comes from TCRdb applying MiXCR to the 5' RACE reads. The sample includes roughly 350,000 distinct CDR3 sequences, 25% to 30% of them seen just once. Sequences were obtained from PBMCs or a T cell subset sorted from them (not recorded which). The receptors come from an adult woman who had mild COVID-19 (a few samples of this study predate the infection). Cell type and time point are not known. Each CDR3 is given with its conserved first and last residue. Fields, in order: clone size, J gene, V gene, D gene, CDR3 DNA, CDR3 protein. D genes are given only for firm matches. Size is stated for part of the rows, as once, few or many counts, or as a class when the clone is expanded.

abundance: -; j_gene: TRBJ2-5; v_gene: TRBV5-6; d_gene: TRBD2; CDR3nt: TGTGCCAGCAGCTTACTGACTAGCGGGAGGCAAGAGACCCAGTACTTC; CDR3aa: CASSLLTSGRQETQYF
abundance: -; j_gene: TRBJ2-1; v_gene: TRBV7-2; d_gene: TRBD2; CDR3nt: TGTGCCAGCAGCTTCTGGGCTAGCGGGGGGAACAATGAGCAGTTCTTC; CDR3aa: CASSFWASGGNNEQFF
abundance: few; j_gene: TRBJ2-5; v_gene: TRBV7-9; d_gene: -; CDR3nt: TGTGCCAGCAGCGGGATGGGGGCCGGAGAGACCCAGTACTTC; CDR3aa: CASSGMGAGETQYF
abundance: few; j_gene: TRBJ2-7; v_gene: TRBV27; d_gene: -; CDR3nt: TGTGCCAGCAGACTAACGGCCGGGACACGGAGCTCCTACGAGCAGTACTTC; CDR3aa: CASRLTAGTRSSYEQYF
abundance: few; j_gene: TRBJ2-3; v_gene: TRBV20-1; d_gene: -; CDR3nt: TGCAGTGCTAGAGAAGGCCTTTTCGGGACCAGCACAGATACGCAGTATTTT; CDR3aa: CSAREGLFGTSTDTQYF
abundance: few; j_gene: TRBJ1-1; v_gene: TRBV30; d_gene: -; CDR3nt: TGTGCCTGGAGTCCCGACATCTGGGGGACTGAAGCTTTCTTT; CDR3aa: CAWSPDIWGTEAFF
abundance: -; j_gene: TRBJ2-5; v_gene: TRBV20-1; d_gene: -; CDR3nt: TGCAGTGCTAGTAGGGCAGGGGCATACGGGGAGACCCAGTACTTC; CDR3aa: CSASRAGAYGETQYF
abundance: -; j_gene: TRBJ2-7; v_gene: TRBV12-3/TRBV12-4; d_gene: -; CDR3nt: TGTGCCAGTAGGAGGGCCTACGAGCAGTACTTC; CDR3aa: CASRRAYEQYF
abundance: few; j_gene: TRBJ2-1; v_gene: TRBV24-1; d_gene: TRBD2; CDR3nt: TGTGCCACCAGTGATCCGCGGCTCGGGGGGGCATCCTACAATGAGCAGTTCTTC; CDR3aa: CATSDPRLGGASYNEQFF
abundance: few; j_gene: TRBJ2-2; v_gene: TRBV5-1; d_gene: -; CDR3nt: TGCGCCAGCAGCCCCTCGGGGGCCTCGAACACCGGGGAGCTGTTTTTT; CDR3aa: CASSPSGASNTGELFF
abundance: -; j_gene: TRBJ2-7; v_gene: TRBV10-3; d_gene: -; CDR3nt: TGTGCCATCAGTGACCCCACCTCAATCCTAGCAGGCTACGAGCAGTACTTC; CDR3aa: CAISDPTSILAGYEQYF
abundance: -; j_gene: TRBJ2-2; v_gene: TRBV13; d_gene: TRBD2; CDR3nt: TGTGCCAGCAGCTCCGGACTAGCGGGAGGCTTCGGGGAGCTGTTTTTT; CDR3aa: CASSSGLAGGFGELFF
abundance: -; j_gene: TRBJ2-7; v_gene: TRBV19; d_gene: TRBD2; CDR3nt: TGTGCCAGTAGCGCGGGATGGACTAGCCTCTACGAGCAGTACTTC; CDR3aa: CASSAGWTSLYEQYF
abundance: -; j_gene: TRBJ2-6; v_gene: TRBV19; d_gene: -; CDR3nt: TGTGCCAGTAGTACTCAACCCGTAGTTCCTGGGGCCAACGTCCTGACTTTC; CDR3aa: CASSTQPVVPGANVLTF
abundance: -; j_gene: TRBJ2-1; v_gene: TRBV24-1; d_gene: -; CDR3nt: TGTGCCACCAGTGACTCCCGGAGTGACAATGAGCAGTTCTTC; CDR3aa: CATSDSRSDNEQFF
abundance: -; j_gene: TRBJ2-5; v_gene: TRBV28; d_gene: -; CDR3nt: TGTGCCAGCAGTTTATGGGCTAGCGCGGAAGAGACCCAGTACTTC; CDR3aa: CASSLWASAEETQYF
abundance: few; j_gene: TRBJ2-1; v_gene: TRBV6-1; d_gene: -; CDR3nt: TGTGCCAGCATTATCGGGGCACGGGGCAAGCAGTTCTTC; CDR3aa: CASIIGARGKQFF
abundance: -; j_gene: TRBJ2-5; v_gene: TRBV9; d_gene: -; CDR3nt: TGTGCCAGCAGCGTACAGGGCCACCAAGAGACCCAGTACTTC; CDR3aa: CASSVQGHQETQYF
abundance: -; j_gene: TRBJ1-5; v_gene: TRBV6-5; d_gene: -; CDR3nt: TGTGCCAGCAGTTACTCGATATTTCAGCCCCAGCATTTT; CDR3aa: CASSYSIFQPQHF
abundance: -; j_gene: TRBJ2-1; v_gene: TRBV29-1; d_gene: TRBD2; CDR3nt: TGCAGCGTTGAGACTAGCGGGAGGGTGGGTGAGCAGTTCTTC; CDR3aa: CSVETSGRVGEQFF
abundance: -; j_gene: TRBJ2-7; v_gene: TRBV4-3; d_gene: -; CDR3nt: TGCGCCAGCAGCCTATCACGGGGCCCGCTAGGCTACGAGCAGTACTTC; CDR3aa: CASSLSRGPLGYEQYF
abundance: -; j_gene: TRBJ2-7; v_gene: TRBV19; d_gene: TRBD2; CDR3nt: TGTGCCAGTAGTATAGGACTAGCGGGAGGCCACGGCGAGCAGTACTTC; CDR3aa: CASSIGLAGGHGEQYF
abundance: few; j_gene: TRBJ1-6; v_gene: TRBV3-1; d_gene: -; CDR3nt: TGTGCCAGCAGCCAAGAGGTTTCGACGGTTTATAATTCACCCCTCCACTTT; CDR3aa: CASSQEVSTVYNSPLHF
abundance: few; j_gene: TRBJ2-1; v_gene: TRBV6-5; d_gene: -; CDR3nt: TGTGCCAGCAGCCCTCCGGGACTTACTAATGAGCAGTTCTTC; CDR3aa: CASSPPGLTNEQFF